This entry describes one TCR beta chain. The data belong to a study of cytomegalovirus exposure and HLA in healthy donors. Here immunoSEQ multiplex PCR was the method, and the copy in TCRdb shows in-frame clones only, minus some. The sample contains 55,000 to 65,000 clones, roughly 90% of which appear only once. The TCR comes from a man aged 18 to 29 in good health and CMV-seronegative. The sequenced material came from PBMCs.

The CDR3 spells CASSLTGLLAYGYTF. CDR3 DNA sequence: TGTGCCAGCAGCTTAACAGGGCTCTTGGCCTATGGCTACACCTTC. The rearrangement joins TRBV5-4 to TRBJ1-2; possibly TRBD1 for D (6 bases). Germline CDR1 SGHNT, CDR2 YYREEE (reference sequence). The CDR3 has 15 residues. Trimming pared 2 bases from V and 4 bases from J, leaving 15 bases between.